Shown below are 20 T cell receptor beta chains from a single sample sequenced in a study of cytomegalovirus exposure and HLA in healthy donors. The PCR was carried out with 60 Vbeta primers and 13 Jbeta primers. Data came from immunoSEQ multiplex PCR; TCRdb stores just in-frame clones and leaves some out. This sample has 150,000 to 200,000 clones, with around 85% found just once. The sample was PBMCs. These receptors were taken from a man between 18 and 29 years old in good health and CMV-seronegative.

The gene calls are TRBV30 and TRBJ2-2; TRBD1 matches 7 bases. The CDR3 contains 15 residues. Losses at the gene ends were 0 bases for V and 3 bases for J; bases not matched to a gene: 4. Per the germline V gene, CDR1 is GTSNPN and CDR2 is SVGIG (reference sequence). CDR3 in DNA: TGTGCCTGGAGTGTAGAGGACAGGTACACCGGGGAGCTGTTTTTT. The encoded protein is CAWSVEDRYTGELFF.

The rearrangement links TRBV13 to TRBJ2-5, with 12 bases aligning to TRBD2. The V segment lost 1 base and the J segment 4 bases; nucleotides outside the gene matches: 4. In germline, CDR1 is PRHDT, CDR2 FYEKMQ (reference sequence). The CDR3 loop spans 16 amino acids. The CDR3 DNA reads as TGTGCCAGCAGCTTAGTCGCACTAGCGGGAGGAGAGACCCAGTACTTC. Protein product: CASSLVALAGGETQYF.

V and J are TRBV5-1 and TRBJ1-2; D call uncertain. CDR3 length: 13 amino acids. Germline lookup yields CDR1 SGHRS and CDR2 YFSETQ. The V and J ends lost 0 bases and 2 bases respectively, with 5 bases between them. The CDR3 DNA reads TGCGCCAGCAGCTTGGGAGAGAACTATGGCTACACCTTC. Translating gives CASSLGENYGYTF.

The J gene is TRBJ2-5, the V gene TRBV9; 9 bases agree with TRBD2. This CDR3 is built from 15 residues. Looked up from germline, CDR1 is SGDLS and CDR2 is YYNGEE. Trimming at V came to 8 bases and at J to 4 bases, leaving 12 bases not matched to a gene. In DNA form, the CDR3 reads TGTGCCAGTACCCTTAGCGGGAGTGGGGGAGAGACCCAGTACTTC. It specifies CASTLSGSGGETQYF.

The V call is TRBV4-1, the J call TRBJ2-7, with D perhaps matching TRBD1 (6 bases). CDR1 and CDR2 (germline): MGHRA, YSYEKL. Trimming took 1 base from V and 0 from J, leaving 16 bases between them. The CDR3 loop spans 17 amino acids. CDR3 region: CASSQVTGTTTSYEQYF. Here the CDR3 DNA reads TGCGCCAGCAGCCAAGTCACAGGGACGACCACCTCCTACGAGCAGTACTTC.

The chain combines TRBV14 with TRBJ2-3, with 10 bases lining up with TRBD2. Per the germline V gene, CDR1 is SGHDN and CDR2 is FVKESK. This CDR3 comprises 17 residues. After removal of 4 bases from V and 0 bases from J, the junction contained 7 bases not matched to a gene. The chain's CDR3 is CASSLSSTSGSTDTQYF. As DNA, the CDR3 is TGTGCCAGCAGCCTATCTTCGACTAGCGGGAGCACAGATACGCAGTATTTT.

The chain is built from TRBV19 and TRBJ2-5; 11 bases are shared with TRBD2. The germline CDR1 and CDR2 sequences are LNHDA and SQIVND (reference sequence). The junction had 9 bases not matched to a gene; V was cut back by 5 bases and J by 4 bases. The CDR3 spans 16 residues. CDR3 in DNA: TGTGCCAGTAGTGGGTATAGCGGGGGGGCCGCAGAGACCCAGTACTTC. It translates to CASSGYSGGAAETQYF.

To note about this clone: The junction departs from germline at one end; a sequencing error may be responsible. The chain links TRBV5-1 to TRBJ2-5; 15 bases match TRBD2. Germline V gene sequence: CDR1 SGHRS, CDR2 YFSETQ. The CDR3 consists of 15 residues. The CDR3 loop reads CASSLEGTSGRIEDF. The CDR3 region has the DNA TGCGCCAGCAGCTTGGAGGGGACTAGCGGGAGGATTGAGGACTTC. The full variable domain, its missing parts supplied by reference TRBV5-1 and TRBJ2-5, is KAGVTQTPRYLIKTRGQQVTLSCSPISGHRSVSWYQQTPGQGLQFLFEYFSETQRNKGNFPGRFSGRQFSNSRSEMNVSTLELGDSALYLCASSLEGTSGRIEDFGPGTRLLVL.

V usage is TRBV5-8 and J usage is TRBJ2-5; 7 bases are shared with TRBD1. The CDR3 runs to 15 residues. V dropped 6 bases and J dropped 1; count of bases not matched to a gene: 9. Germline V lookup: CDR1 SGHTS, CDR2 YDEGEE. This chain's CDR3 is CASNRDRVPQETQYF. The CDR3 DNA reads TGTGCCAGCAACCGTGACAGGGTTCCCCAAGAGACCCAGTACTTC.

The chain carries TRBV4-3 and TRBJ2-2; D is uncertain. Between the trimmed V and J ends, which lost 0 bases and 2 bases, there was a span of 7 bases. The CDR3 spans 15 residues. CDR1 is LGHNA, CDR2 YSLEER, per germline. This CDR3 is CASSQEMRNTGELFF. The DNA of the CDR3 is TGCGCCAGCAGCCAAGAGATGCGCAACACCGGGGAGCTGTTTTTT.

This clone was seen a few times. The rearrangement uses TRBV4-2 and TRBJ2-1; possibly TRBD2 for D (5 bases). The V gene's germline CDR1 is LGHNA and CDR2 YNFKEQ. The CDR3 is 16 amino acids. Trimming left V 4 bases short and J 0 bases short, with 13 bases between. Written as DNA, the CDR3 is TGTGCCAGCAGCCCCCAGAAAGGGAGCTCCTACAATGAGCAGTTCTTC. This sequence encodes CASSPQKGSSYNEQFF.

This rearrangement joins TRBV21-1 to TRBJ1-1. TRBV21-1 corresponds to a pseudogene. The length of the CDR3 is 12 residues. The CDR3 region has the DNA TGTGCCAGCAGCAAAGCAGGAGCTGAAGCTTTCTTT. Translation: CASSKAGAEAFF.

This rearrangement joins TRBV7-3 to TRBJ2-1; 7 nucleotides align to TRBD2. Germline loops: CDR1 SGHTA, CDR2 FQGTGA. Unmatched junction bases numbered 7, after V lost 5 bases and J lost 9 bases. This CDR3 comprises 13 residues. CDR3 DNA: TGTGCCAGCAGCCAAACTAGCGATACTGAGCAGTTCTTC. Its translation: CASSQTSDTEQFF. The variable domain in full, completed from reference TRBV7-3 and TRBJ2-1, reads GAGVSQTPSNKVTEKGKYVELRCDPISGHTALYWYRQSLGQGPEFLIYFQGTGAADDSGLPNDRFFAVRPEGSVSTLKIQRTERGDSAVYLCASSQTSDTEQFFGPGTRLTVL.

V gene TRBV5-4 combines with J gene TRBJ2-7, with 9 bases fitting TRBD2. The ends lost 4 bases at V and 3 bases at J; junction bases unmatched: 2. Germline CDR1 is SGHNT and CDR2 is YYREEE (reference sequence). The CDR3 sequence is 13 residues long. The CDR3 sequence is CASSGGGGYEQYF. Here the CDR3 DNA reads TGTGCCAGCAGCGGCGGGGGGGGCTACGAGCAGTACTTC.

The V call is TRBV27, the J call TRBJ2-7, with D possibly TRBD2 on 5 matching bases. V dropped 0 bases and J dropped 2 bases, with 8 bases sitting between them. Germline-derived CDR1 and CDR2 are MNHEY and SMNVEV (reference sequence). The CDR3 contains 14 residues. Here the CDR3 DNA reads TGTGCCAGCAGTTTATCAAACGGGGCCTACGAGCAGTACTTC. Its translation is CASSLSNGAYEQYF.

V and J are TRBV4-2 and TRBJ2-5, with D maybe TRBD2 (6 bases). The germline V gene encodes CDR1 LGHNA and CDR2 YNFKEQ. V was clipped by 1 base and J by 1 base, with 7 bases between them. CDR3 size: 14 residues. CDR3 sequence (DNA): TGTGCCAGCAGCCAAGGGGGAGGCCAAGAGACCCAGTACTTC. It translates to CASSQGGGQETQYF.

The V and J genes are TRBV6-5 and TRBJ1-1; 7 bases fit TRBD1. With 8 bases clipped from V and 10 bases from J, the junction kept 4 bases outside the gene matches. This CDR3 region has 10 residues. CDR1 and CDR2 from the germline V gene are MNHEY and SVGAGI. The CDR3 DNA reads TGTGCCAGCGGGGGACAGATAGCTTTCTTT. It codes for CASGGQIAFF.

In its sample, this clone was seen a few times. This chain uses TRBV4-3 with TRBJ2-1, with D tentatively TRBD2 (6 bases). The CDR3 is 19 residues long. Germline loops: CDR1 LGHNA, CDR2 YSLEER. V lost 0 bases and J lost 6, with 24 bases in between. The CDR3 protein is CASSQDLVLTHRRGNEQFF. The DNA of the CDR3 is TGCGCCAGCAGCCAAGACCTGGTTTTGACTCATCGGAGGGGCAATGAGCAGTTCTTC.

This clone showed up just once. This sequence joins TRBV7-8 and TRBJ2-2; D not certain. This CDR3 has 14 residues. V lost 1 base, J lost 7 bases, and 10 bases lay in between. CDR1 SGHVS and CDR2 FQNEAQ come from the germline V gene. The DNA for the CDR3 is TGTGCCAGCAGCTTAGGCACGACTGGCGGGGAGCTGTTTTTT. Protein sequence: CASSLGTTGGELFF.

For the CDR3, the DNA is TGTGCCAGCAGCTTAGCACTGTCGAGGGGGCTAGGAAACACCATATATTTT. It encodes CASSLALSRGLGNTIYF. This chain joins TRBV7-2 and TRBJ1-3; 7 bases align to TRBD1. Germline assignment: CDR1 SGHTA and CDR2 FQGNSA. V dropped 0 bases and J dropped 4; count of bases not matched to a gene: 9. The CDR3 contains 17 residues.